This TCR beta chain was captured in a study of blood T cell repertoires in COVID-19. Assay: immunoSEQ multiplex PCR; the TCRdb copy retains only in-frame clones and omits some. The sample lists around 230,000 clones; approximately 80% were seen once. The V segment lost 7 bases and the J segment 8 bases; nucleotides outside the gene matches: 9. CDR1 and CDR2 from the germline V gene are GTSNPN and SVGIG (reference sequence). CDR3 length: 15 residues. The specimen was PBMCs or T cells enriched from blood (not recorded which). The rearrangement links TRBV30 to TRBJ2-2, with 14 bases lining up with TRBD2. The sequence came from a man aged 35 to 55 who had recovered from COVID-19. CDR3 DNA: TGTGCCTTAAGCGGGACTAGCGGGAGAGCTGGGGAGCTGTTTTTT. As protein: CALSGTSGRAGELFF.